This T cell receptor (beta chain) is drawn from a study of blood T cells in healthy people across ages. For the second PCR, which ran for roughly 6 to 12 cycles, a sample-barcoded 5' primer and a J-beta primer mix were used. TCRdb passed the 5' RACE reads through MiXCR, listing each CDR3 protein once. The data contain some 370,000 distinct CDR3 sequences, roughly half of them singletons. The sequenced sample consisted of blood. The receptor was derived from a man aged 60 to 69 in good health.

The CDR3 DNA reads TGTGCCATCAGTGAGTCTGGGACAGGGGCCAACAATGAGCAGTTCTTC. Its protein is CAISESGTGANNEQFF. The V gene is TRBV10-3, the J gene TRBJ2-1, with 10 bases fitting TRBD1. Germline V gene data show CDR1 as ENHRY and CDR2 as SYGVKD. Trimming at V came to 0 bases and at J to 5 bases, leaving 4 bases not matched to a gene. CDR3 length: 16 residues.